This TCR beta chain appears in the sequencing data of a study of STAT5B mutations in CD4+ large granular lymphocyte leukemia. General observations from the study: 8/27 top patient clones versus 2/35 control clones were TRBV06-family.

To note about this clone: Its antigen remains unknown.

CDR1 and CDR2 from the germline V gene are SQVTM and ANQGSEA. V was trimmed by 4 bases and J by 1 base, leaving 6 bases between them. CDR3 size: 12 residues. Clones were read by immunoSEQ multiplex PCR, and TCRdb kept only the in-frame ones, dropping some. The data contain fewer than 25,000 clones, 82% of them seen just once; the ten biggest clones take up approximately 9%. This chain connects TRBV29-1 to TRBJ2-3; D unresolved. Source material: CD4+ T cells from blood buffy coats. The clonotype originates from a human donor in good health. As DNA, the CDR3 is TGCAGCGTTGTAACAGGCACAGATACGCAGTATTTT. Translated: CSVVTGTDTQYF.